This T cell receptor beta chain was retrieved from a study of blood T cells in healthy people across ages. Germline CDR1 SGHTA, CDR2 FQGNSA. The CDR3 is 15 residues long. V was trimmed by 3 bases and J by 5 bases, leaving 15 bases between them. For the second PCR, which ran for roughly 6 to 12 cycles, a sample-barcoded 5' primer and a J-beta primer mix were used. MiXCR, applied by TCRdb to the 5' RACE reads, yields one record per CDR3 protein. Of under 950,000 distinct CDR3 sequences listed, 20% to 25% are singletons. The chain uses TRBV7-2 and TRBJ2-3; D remains ambiguous. The sequence was collected from a man between 70 and 80 years old in good health. The sample taken for sequencing was blood. CDR3 protein: CASSFDGLSRDTQYF. The CDR3 nucleotides are TGTGCCAGCAGCTTCGACGGGCTTTCGAGAGATACGCAGTATTTT.